This section outlines one T cell receptor (beta chain) sequence together with its context. V was trimmed by 3 bases and J by 7 bases, leaving 4 bases between them. The CDR3 is 11 residues long. Looked up from germline, CDR1 is LNHDA and CDR2 is SQIVND (reference sequence). Libraries were prepared by immunoSEQ multiplex PCR; TCRdb keeps only in-frame clonotypes and omits some of them. Of under 30,000 clones listed, about 91% are singletons. This sample stems from a study of T cells in tuberculosis. Whole-study context: This South African cohort compared adolescents with or without latent tuberculosis against adults with active tuberculosis.

Sample time point: new active TB diagnosis, blood taken before or within 7 days of starting treatment. Positive smear microscopy and/or M. tuberculosis culture confirmed active disease. The sample here was PBMCs, taken at tuberculosis diagnosis. The V call is TRBV19, the J call TRBJ2-1, with D hard to call. This clonotype was obtained from an adult with tuberculosis. The CDR3 reads CASSIINEQFF. In nucleotides, the CDR3 is TGTGCCAGTAGTATTATTAATGAGCAGTTCTTC.